These T cell receptor beta chains were read from a single sample in a study of blood T cell repertoires in COVID-19. TCRdb's table, derived via immunoSEQ multiplex PCR, lists solely in-frame clones and lacks some. The table shows some 250,000 clones, with about 89% occurring only once. Sequenced input: PBMCs or T cells enriched from blood (not recorded which). The receptors originated from a human donor in a cohort exposed to, infected with or recovered from COVID-19 (not recorded which). The donor label of this sample is uncertain. CDR3s include the opening cysteine and the closing phenylalanine or tryptophan. A D gene is named only where the DNA matches it firmly. Clone sizes are given selectively: once, few, many, or a class where the clone is expanded.

J gene | D gene | clone size | CDR3 length | V gene | CDR3 protein | CDR3 DNA
TRBJ1-1 | TRBD1 | . | 13 | TRBV9 | CASSSTGVTEAFF | TGTGCCAGCAGTTCGACAGGGGTCACTGAAGCTTTCTTT
TRBJ1-5 | . | . | 14 | TRBV18 | CASSPTDSNQPQHF | TGTGCCAGCTCACCGACAGATAGCAATCAGCCCCAGCATTTT
TRBJ2-7 | TRBD2 | . | 15 | TRBV4-1 | CASSQVPSGAYEQYF | TGCGCCAGCAGCCAAGTACCTAGCGGGGCCTACGAGCAGTACTTC
TRBJ1-2 | . | . | 13 | TRBV12-3/TRBV12-4 | CASSFTGEDGYTF | TGTGCCAGCAGTTTTACCGGGGAGGATGGCTACACCTTC
TRBJ2-7 | . | . | 15 | TRBV6-5 | CASSQVFTGMDEQYF | TGTGCCAGCTCCCAAGTGTTCACAGGGATGGACGAGCAGTACTTC
TRBJ1-4 | . | . | 16 | TRBV14 | CASSQYEFATNEKLFF | TGTGCCAGCAGCCAATACGAGTTCGCAACTAATGAAAAACTGTTTTTT
TRBJ1-5 | . | . | 13 | TRBV27 | CASSNGGNQPQHF | TGTGCCAGCAGCAATGGGGGGAATCAGCCCCAGCATTTT
TRBJ2-7 | . | . | 13 | TRBV5-1 | CASSPGTGGEQYF | TGCGCCAGCAGCCCCGGGACCGGGGGCGAGCAGTACTTC
TRBJ1-5 | . | . | 14 | TRBV2 | CASSVDSPMRPQHF | TGTGCCAGCAGCGTGGACAGCCCCATGCGGCCCCAGCATTTT
TRBJ1-1 | . | . | 14 | TRBV4-2 | CASSQFQGHTEAFF | TGTGCCAGCAGCCAGTTCCAGGGTCACACTGAAGCTTTCTTT
TRBJ2-2 | . | once | 16 | TRBV6-5 | CASSYSGITFTGELFF | TGTGCCAGCAGTTACTCCGGGATTACCTTCACCGGGGAGCTGTTTTTT
TRBJ2-7 | . | . | 14 | TRBV10-3 | CAISEPLGTTEQYF | TGTGCCATCAGTGAGCCCCTAGGGACAACCGAGCAGTACTTC
TRBJ2-3 | TRBD2 | . | 18 | TRBV5-1 | CASSLDSGGLRSTDTQYF | TGCGCCAGCAGCTTGGATAGCGGGGGCCTGCGCAGCACAGATACGCAGTATTTT
TRBJ2-7 | TRBD2 | . | 17 | TRBV7-2 | CASSLKTSGGPSYEQYF | TGTGCCAGCAGCTTAAAGACTAGCGGGGGTCCATCCTACGAGCAGTACTTC
TRBJ2-2 | TRBD2 | once | 16 | TRBV7-7 | CASSLLAGGNTGELFF | TGTGCCAGCAGCTTACTAGCGGGGGGGAACACCGGGGAGCTGTTTTTT
TRBJ1-1 | . | . | 12 | TRBV4-1 | CASSQDLTEAFF | TGCGCCAGCAGCCAAGACCTCACTGAAGCTTTCTTT
TRBJ2-1 | TRBD2 | . | 16 | TRBV11-3 | CASSRGLAGGYNEQFF | TGTGCCAGCAGCCGGGGACTAGCGGGGGGATACAATGAGCAGTTCTTC
TRBJ2-1 | TRBD2 | once | 17 | TRBV2 | CASSEAARGVSYNEQFF | TGTGCCAGCAGTGAAGCCGCGCGGGGGGTGTCCTACAATGAGCAGTTCTTC
TRBJ1-1 | . | . | 14 | TRBV3-1/TRBV3-2 | CASSRSDLNTEAFF | TGTGCCAGCAGCCGGTCGGACTTGAACACTGAAGCTTTCTTT
TRBJ1-6 | . | . | 15 | TRBV7-2 | CASSLGQGGRSPLHF | TGTGCCAGCAGCTTAGGGCAGGGTGGAAGATCACCCCTCCACTTT
TRBJ1-5 | . | few | 14 | TRBV29-1 | CSVFTGLSDQPQHF | TGCAGCGTATTTACAGGGCTTTCGGACCAGCCCCAGCATTTT
TRBJ1-2 | . | . | 17 | TRBV21-1 | CASSKEGRGLLNYGYTF | TGTGCCAGCAGCAAAGAAGGGAGGGGTTTACTAAACTATGGCTACACCTTC
TRBJ1-1 | . | . | 16 | TRBV18 | CASSPGHRRMNTEAFF | TGTGCCAGCTCACCTGGACACCGAAGAATGAACACTGAAGCTTTCTTT
TRBJ2-2 | . | . | 14 | TRBV28 | CASTPDGTPGELFF | TGTGCCAGCACCCCCGATGGCACCCCCGGGGAGCTGTTTTTT
TRBJ2-7 | . | . | 14 | TRBV7-9 | CASSGGSSPYEQYF | TGTGCCAGCAGCGGGGGGAGCAGCCCCTACGAGCAGTACTTC
TRBJ2-3 | TRBD1 | . | 13 | TRBV18 | CASSPAQGDTQYF | TGTGCCAGCTCACCGGCACAGGGGGATACGCAGTATTTT
TRBJ2-7 | TRBD2 | . | 13 | TRBV18 | CASSPGGSYEQYF | TGTGCCAGCTCACCGGGGGGGTCCTACGAGCAGTACTTC
TRBJ1-2 | . | . | 10 | TRBV20-1 | CSARSGGYTF | TGCAGTGCTAGGTCCGGTGGCTACACCTTC